This TCR beta chain appears in the sequencing data of a study of shared clonotypes between healthy human individuals. Overall study results and limits: Unshared clonotypes carried lower generation probabilities than those common to all four donors. Generally, naive subsets came out with larger estimated richness than memory subsets.

Concerning this clone: Its antigen is as yet unknown.

Assay execution proceeded at the deep level. In the authors' methods: Filtering was not the same, since immunoSEQ gave junction-only sequences without quality scores. Here immunoSEQ multiplex PCR was the method, and the copy in TCRdb shows in-frame clones only, minus some. Clone size and V and J calls were adopted from that table, with D and trimming inferred from the DNA. This sample has roughly 2 million clones, with around 95% found just once. Sequenced input: naive CD4+ T cells sorted from blood. Subset of the sample: CD45RA+ positively selected. The receptor's source is a man between 18 and 29 years old in good health.

Here the CDR3 DNA reads TGCGCCAGCAGCCAAGGACAGGGAGTACTAGCTGGAGAGACCCAGTACTTC. Its translation is CASSQGQGVLAGETQYF. The chain employs TRBV4-1 and TRBJ2-5; maybe TRBD1 (7 bases). CDR1 MGHRA and CDR2 YSYEKL come from the germline V gene. The CDR3 contains 17 residues. Trimming took 1 base from V and 4 from J, leaving 19 bases between them.